These T cell receptor beta chains were read from a single sample in a study of Tregs in tolerant kidney transplant recipients. Sequencing was performed with immunoSEQ multiplex PCR; in TCRdb, only in-frame clones are kept and a portion is missing. There are about 94,000 clones in the sample; over 85% occur only once, and 0.46% lies in the top ten. The material sequenced was CD4+ T cells from blood, taken before the transplant. The receptors were sampled from a human donor who received a combined kidney and bone marrow transplant. Each CDR3 is given with its conserved first and last residue. The order of the fields is J gene, V gene, CDR3 protein.

J gene: TRBJ2-2; V gene: TRBV19; CDR3 protein: CASKRTDGSGELFF
J gene: TRBJ2-3; V gene: TRBV18; CDR3 protein: CASSPLSGSHTDTQYF
J gene: TRBJ2-7; V gene: TRBV7-2; CDR3 protein: CASSLEVGRYKEQYF
J gene: TRBJ2-7; V gene: TRBV5-1; CDR3 protein: CASSRDRLYEQYF
J gene: TRBJ1-2; V gene: TRBV29-1; CDR3 protein: CSTRIGFGYTF
J gene: TRBJ1-1; V gene: TRBV5-1; CDR3 protein: CASSARTGSNTEAFF
J gene: TRBJ2-7; V gene: TRBV29-1; CDR3 protein: CSVGGGMWEQYF
J gene: TRBJ2-3; V gene: TRBV29-1; CDR3 protein: CSVEGGRGTDTQYF
J gene: TRBJ2-1; V gene: TRBV6-5; CDR3 protein: CASSYSSAGGQQFF
J gene: TRBJ1-1; V gene: TRBV5-4; CDR3 protein: CASSLNTGQGEAFF
J gene: TRBJ2-5; V gene: TRBV5-1; CDR3 protein: CASSPSPLTSGETQYF
J gene: TRBJ2-2; V gene: TRBV6-5; CDR3 protein: CASSYATGVSGELFF
J gene: TRBJ2-7; V gene: TRBV5-1; CDR3 protein: CASSSGLAALSYEQYF
J gene: TRBJ1-6; V gene: TRBV9; CDR3 protein: CASSKGGVGFINSPLHF
J gene: TRBJ2-2; V gene: TRBV2; CDR3 protein: CASSPGQGSGELFF
J gene: TRBJ2-7; V gene: TRBV4-2; CDR3 protein: CASSQVWRGPYEQYF
J gene: TRBJ2-2; V gene: TRBV30; CDR3 protein: CAWGQGGELFF
J gene: TRBJ2-1; V gene: TRBV27; CDR3 protein: CASSPVAGWDNEQFF
J gene: TRBJ2-2; V gene: TRBV11-3; CDR3 protein: CASAGARKRPGELFF
J gene: TRBJ1-1; V gene: TRBV7-2; CDR3 protein: CASSLVLDAGMTNTEAFF
J gene: TRBJ1-5; V gene: TRBV19; CDR3 protein: CASAGTGGGQPQHF
J gene: TRBJ2-1; V gene: TRBV7-3; CDR3 protein: CASSLSGSRYEQFF
J gene: TRBJ2-1; V gene: TRBV11-3; CDR3 protein: CASSSSGRVSYNEQFF
J gene: TRBJ1-2; V gene: TRBV4-1; CDR3 protein: CASSQDPGGGYGYTF
J gene: TRBJ2-2; V gene: TRBV7-6; CDR3 protein: CASSLGREVRTGELFF
J gene: TRBJ2-3; V gene: TRBV5-4; CDR3 protein: CASSPMRGAVTDTQYF
J gene: TRBJ1-2; V gene: TRBV29-1; CDR3 protein: CSAIEINYGYTF
J gene: TRBJ2-1; V gene: TRBV5-4; CDR3 protein: CASSLSLARELSYNEQFF
J gene: TRBJ1-1; V gene: TRBV5-1; CDR3 protein: CASFDPGNTEAFF
J gene: TRBJ2-2; V gene: TRBV11-3; CDR3 protein: CASSSPGRGTGELFF
J gene: TRBJ2-7; V gene: TRBV15; CDR3 protein: CATSRDKAWTSGGAGLIYEQYF
J gene: TRBJ2-3; V gene: TRBV6-1; CDR3 protein: CASSYSGSRPDTQYF
J gene: TRBJ1-4; V gene: TRBV21-1; CDR3 protein: CASSSEGAVDEKLFF
J gene: TRBJ2-2; V gene: TRBV19; CDR3 protein: CASSGTGGDTGELFF
J gene: TRBJ2-7; V gene: TRBV30; CDR3 protein: CACPRGSTLGSEQYF